The source of this TCR beta chain is a study of shared clonotypes between healthy human individuals (dated by TCRdb to 2020 to 2021). Background on the whole study: Three men and a couple of women, aged 18 to 49 years, made up the cohort. For each donor, CD4 naive and CD4 memory were each run on three plates, CD8 naive on two plates, and CD8 memory on one plate. To estimate repertoire size and how much clonotypes are shared between individuals, the study performed deep sequencing of blood TCR repertoires from roughly five healthy adults. Libraries were prepared and TCR repertoires were sequenced by different laboratories using diverse techniques, in order to increase sequencing depth and limit assay-specific biases. Leukapheresis yielded between about 0.8 and 9.5 billion PBMCs per donor.

Points on this clone: The antigen it recognizes is unknown. Per-base qualities were not stored, and no clone one base away is much larger.

The study at large found these results: Pairwise subsampling led to the expectation that sequencing depth would affect the degree of clonotype sharing among donors. When several donors were compared, the shared fraction of clonotypes was 5% to 6.5% for naive CD4, 3.5% to 4% for naive CD8, 2.3% for memory CD4, and 0.35% to 0.4% for memory CD8. The small number of donors limited the genetic and exposure-history diversity represented. Compared with non-shared clonotypes, clonotypes shared by all four sorted-subset donors had higher generation probabilities. Even with the large sequencing depth, rarefaction of the sorted-subset datasets indicated that sequencing was incomplete. Naive subsets generally had larger estimated clonotype richness than memory subsets did. Only blood was sampled, and tissue TCR repertoires likely differ from those in blood.

The donors were healthy, HIV-negative adults who had no recently reported acute infections or vaccinations. Every donor was a Caucasian adult residing in Nashville, Tennessee, USA. CD4+ T cells were enriched by magnetic negative selection, after which naive cells were positively selected on CD45RA and the negative fraction was taken as the memory subset. Blood was collected by leukapheresis, and PBMCs were isolated by Ficoll-Histopaque density gradient centrifugation and then cryopreserved in liquid nitrogen vapor phase. Purity and quantity of every magnetically sorted T cell population were checked by analytical flow cytometry. Genomic DNA was isolated from each sorted fraction and quantified by UV absorbance on a Nanodrop 2000c. Using the deep immunoSEQ assay, TCR CDR3 regions were amplified from genomic DNA by multiplex PCR. Genomic DNA extracted from each cell subset was distributed evenly over all wells of several immunoSEQ 96-well plates, and each plate served as one replicate. For sorted subsets, 200 ng of genomic DNA, equivalent to some 30,000 T cell genomes, went into each replicate PCR. Purified libraries were measured with a Qubit 3.0 fluorometer, size-checked on a Bioanalyzer 2100, and measured again with the KAPA Library Quantification kit. Each immunoSEQ 96-well plate was sequenced on its own single-read 150-cycle Illumina NextSeq 550 flow cell. The paper's processing steps were these. Because the immunoSEQ output included only junctional sequences and no quality scores, the filtering could not be the same as the filtering used for full-length reads. Sequences were annotated with PyIR, a Python wrapper for IgBLAST v1.9, and V/J genes and CDR3 were assigned using IMGT germline references. Any read was removed if the V/J assignment was weak (E-value above 1e-6), the CDR3 was missing, or the read contained stop codons, out-of-frame junctions, or ambiguous translated residues. V3J clonotypes were defined as sequences sharing the same inferred V gene, J gene, and CDR3 amino acid sequence. Percentage overlap between repertoires was computed as shared unique clonotypes divided by the size of the smaller repertoire. Three approaches were used to assess repertoire richness: RTK rarefaction, the Chao1 estimator, and Recon v2.1 estimates of unobserved clonotypes. Generation probabilities were computed with OLGA for all TCRbeta clonotypes obtained by the gDNA method from four donors. As stored in TCRdb, this immuneACCESS dataset retains in-frame rearrangements with V and J assigned. A fraction of the clones does not appear; measured against another copy, unresolved V genes explain less than half of the discrepancy, and the remainder lacks a known reason. Clone size and the V and J calls come from that table; the DNA yielded D and trimming. In all, the sample holds roughly 1,100,000 clones, and 75% of those were seen once. The ten top clones hold over 1.3% of the sample.

The material sequenced was memory CD4+ T cells sorted from blood. The sample's cell subset or site label is to be understood as: CD45RA-negative fraction. The TCR comes from a man between 18 and 29 years old in good health.

DNA sequence: TGTGCCAGCAGCCGTAGGAATGAGCAGTTCTTC. It encodes CASSRRNEQFF. In this chain, TRBV6-5 is recombined with TRBJ2-1, with an unclear D gene assignment. The CDR3 spans 11 residues, from the cysteine through the phenylalanine. Only the CDR3 region is kept as DNA, spanning 33 bases read in frame from base 1. The junction carries 7 bases between V and J, which are trimmed by 6 bases and 7 bases respectively. Per the germline V gene, MNHEY is the CDR1 and SVGAGI is the CDR2.